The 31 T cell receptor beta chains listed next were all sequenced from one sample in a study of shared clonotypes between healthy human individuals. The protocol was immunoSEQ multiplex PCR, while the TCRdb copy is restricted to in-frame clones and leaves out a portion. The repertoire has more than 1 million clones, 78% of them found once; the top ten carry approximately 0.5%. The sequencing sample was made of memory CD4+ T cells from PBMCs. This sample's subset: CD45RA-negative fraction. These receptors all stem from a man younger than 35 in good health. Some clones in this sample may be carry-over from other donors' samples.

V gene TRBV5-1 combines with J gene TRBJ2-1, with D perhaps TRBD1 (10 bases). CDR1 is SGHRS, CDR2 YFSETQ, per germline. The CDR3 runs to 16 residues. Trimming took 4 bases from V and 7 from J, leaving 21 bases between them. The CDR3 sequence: CASSDRGLAGRNEQFF. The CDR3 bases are TGCGCCAGCAGCGACAGGGGGCTAGCGGGAAGAAATGAGCAGTTCTTC.

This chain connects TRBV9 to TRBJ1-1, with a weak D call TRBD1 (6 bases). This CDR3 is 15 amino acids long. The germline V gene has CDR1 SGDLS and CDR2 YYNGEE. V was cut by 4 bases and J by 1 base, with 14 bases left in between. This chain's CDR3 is CASSPGGAPNTEAFF. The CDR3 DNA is TGTGCCAGCAGCCCTGGGGGGGCGCCGAACACTGAAGCTTTCTTT.

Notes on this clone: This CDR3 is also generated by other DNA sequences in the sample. CDR3 sequence (DNA): TGTGCCAGCAGCGTAGTGGGACAGGCACAAGAGACCCAGTACTTC. Translating it yields CASSVVGQAQETQYF. This sequence joins TRBV9 and TRBJ2-5; TRBD1 matches 8 bases. The germline V gene encodes CDR1 SGDLS and CDR2 YYNGEE. With V trimmed by 0 bases and J by 2 bases, 3 bases remained unmatched. This CDR3 is 15 amino acids long. The full variable domain, completed using reference TRBV9 and TRBJ2-5, is DSGVTQTPKHLITATGQRVTLRCSPRSGDLSVYWYQQSLDQGLQFLIQYYNGEERAKGNILERFSAQQFPDLHSELNLSSLELGDSALYFCASSVVGQAQETQYFGPGTRLLVL.

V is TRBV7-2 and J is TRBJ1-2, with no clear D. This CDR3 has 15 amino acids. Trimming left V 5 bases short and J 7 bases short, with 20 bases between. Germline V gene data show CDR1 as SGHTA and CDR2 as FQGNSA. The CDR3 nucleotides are TGTGCCAGCAGCCCCGCGGGAGTTGCGGGAGCTGGCTACACCTTC. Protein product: CASSPAGVAGAGYTF.

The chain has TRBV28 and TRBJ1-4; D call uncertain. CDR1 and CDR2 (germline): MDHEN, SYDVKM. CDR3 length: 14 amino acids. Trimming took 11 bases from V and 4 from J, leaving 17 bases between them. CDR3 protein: CARPLGVHNEKLFF. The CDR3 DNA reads TGTGCCCGCCCCCTCGGGGTCCATAATGAAAAACTGTTTTTT.

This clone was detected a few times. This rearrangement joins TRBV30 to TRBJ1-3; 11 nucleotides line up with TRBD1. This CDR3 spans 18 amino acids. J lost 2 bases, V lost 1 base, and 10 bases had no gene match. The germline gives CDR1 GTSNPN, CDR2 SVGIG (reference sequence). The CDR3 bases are TGTGCCTGGAGTGCGGGGACAGGGGGTTACGAGGCTGGAAACACCATATATTTT. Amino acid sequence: CAWSAGTGGYEAGNTIYF.

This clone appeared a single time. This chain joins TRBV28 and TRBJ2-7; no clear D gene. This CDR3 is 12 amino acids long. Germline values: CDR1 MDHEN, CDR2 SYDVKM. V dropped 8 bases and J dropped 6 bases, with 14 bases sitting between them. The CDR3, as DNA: TGTGCCAGCCTTTCGGCTCGTCGCGAGCAGTACTTC. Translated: CASLSARREQYF.

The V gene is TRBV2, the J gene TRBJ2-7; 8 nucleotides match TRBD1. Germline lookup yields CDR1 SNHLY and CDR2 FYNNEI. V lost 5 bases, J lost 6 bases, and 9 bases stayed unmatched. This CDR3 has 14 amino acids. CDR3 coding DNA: TGTGCCAGCAGTAAAATGACAGGGGAGAGCGAGCAGTACTTC. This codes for CASSKMTGESEQYF.

The CDR3 reads CASSFLAGVETQYF. CDR3 bases: TGTGCCAGCAGCTTTCTAGCGGGAGTAGAGACCCAGTACTTC. The chain has TRBV7-3 and TRBJ2-5; TRBD2 matches 10 bases. Germline trimming cut 3 bases from V and 4 bases from J; bases unmatched to any gene: 2. Germline CDR1 SGHTA, CDR2 FQGTGA. The CDR3 length is 14 residues.

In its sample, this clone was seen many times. The CDR3 reads CASSDGQGVVYGYTF. In DNA, the CDR3 is TGTGCCAGCAGTGACGGACAGGGGGTGGTCTATGGCTACACCTTC. The V gene is TRBV6-6, the J gene TRBJ1-2; 10 bases align to TRBD1. V gave up 5 bases and J gave up 4 bases; unmatched junction bases: 7. Germline CDR1 reads MNHNY; CDR2 reads SVGAGI (reference sequence). This CDR3 comprises 15 residues.

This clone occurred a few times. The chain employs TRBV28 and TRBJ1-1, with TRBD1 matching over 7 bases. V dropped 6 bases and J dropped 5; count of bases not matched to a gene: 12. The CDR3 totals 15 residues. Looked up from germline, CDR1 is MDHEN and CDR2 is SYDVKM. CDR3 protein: CASSKIRGGGTEAFF. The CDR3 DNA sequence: TGTGCCAGCAGCAAAATCCGAGGGGGCGGGACTGAAGCTTTCTTT.

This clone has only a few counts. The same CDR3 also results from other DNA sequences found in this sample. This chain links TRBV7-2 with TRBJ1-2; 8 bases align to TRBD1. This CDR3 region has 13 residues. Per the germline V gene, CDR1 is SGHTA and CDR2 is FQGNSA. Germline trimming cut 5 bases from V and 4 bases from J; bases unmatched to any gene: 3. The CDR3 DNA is TGTGCCAGCAGCCCGGACAGGGTCTATGGCTACACCTTC. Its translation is CASSPDRVYGYTF.

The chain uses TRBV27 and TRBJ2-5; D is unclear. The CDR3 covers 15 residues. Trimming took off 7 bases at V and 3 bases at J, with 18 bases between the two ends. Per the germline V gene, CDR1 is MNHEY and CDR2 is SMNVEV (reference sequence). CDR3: CASTSSWAAEETQYF. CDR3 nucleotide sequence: TGTGCCAGCACCTCATCCTGGGCGGCAGAAGAGACCCAGTACTTC.

This chain's CDR3 is CASSSRLSGRADTQYF. DNA for the CDR3: TGTGCCAGCAGCTCCCGCCTTAGCGGGAGGGCAGATACGCAGTATTTT. The genes are TRBV7-8 and TRBJ2-3; 11 bases agree with TRBD2. This CDR3 is built from 16 residues. V was clipped by 4 bases and J by 4 bases; unmatched bases: 7. Germline CDR1 SGHVS, CDR2 FQNEAQ.

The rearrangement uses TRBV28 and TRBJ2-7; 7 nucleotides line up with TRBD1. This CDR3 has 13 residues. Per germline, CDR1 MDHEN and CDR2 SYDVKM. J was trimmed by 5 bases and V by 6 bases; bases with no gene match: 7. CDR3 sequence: CASRSRGRDEQYF. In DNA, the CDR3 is TGTGCCAGCAGGTCCAGGGGGAGAGACGAGCAGTACTTC.

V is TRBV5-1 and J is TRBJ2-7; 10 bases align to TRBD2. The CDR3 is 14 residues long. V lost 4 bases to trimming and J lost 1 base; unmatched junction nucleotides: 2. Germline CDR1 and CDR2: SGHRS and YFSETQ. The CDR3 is CASSTTSGSYEQYF. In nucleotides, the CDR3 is TGCGCCAGCAGCACGACTAGCGGGTCCTACGAGCAGTACTTC.

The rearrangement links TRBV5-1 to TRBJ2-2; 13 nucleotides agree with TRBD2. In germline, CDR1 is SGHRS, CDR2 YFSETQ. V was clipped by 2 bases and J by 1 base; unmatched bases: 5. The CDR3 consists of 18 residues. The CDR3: CASSLSRTSGRNTGELFF. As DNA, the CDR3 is TGCGCCAGCAGCTTAAGTAGGACTAGCGGGAGGAACACCGGGGAGCTGTTTTTT.

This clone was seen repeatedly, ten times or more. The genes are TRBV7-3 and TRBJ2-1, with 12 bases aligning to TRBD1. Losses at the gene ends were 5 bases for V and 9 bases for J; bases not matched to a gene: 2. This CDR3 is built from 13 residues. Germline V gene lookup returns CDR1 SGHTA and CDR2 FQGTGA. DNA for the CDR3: TGTGCCAGCAGCGGGACAGGGGGCGGTGAGCAGTTCTTC. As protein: CASSGTGGGEQFF.

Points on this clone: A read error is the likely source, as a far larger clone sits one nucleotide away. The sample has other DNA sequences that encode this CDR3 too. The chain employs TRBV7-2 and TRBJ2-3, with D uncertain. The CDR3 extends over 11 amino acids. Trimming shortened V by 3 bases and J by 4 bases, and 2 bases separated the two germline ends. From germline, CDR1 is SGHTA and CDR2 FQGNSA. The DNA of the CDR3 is TGTGCCAGCAGCTTGGCAGATACGCAGTATTTT. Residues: CASSLADTQYF.

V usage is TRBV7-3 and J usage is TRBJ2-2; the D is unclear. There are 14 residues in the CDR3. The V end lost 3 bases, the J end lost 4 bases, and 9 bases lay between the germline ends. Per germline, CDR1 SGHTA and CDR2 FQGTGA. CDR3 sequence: CASSLAGITGELFF. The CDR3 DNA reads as TGTGCCAGCAGCTTGGCCGGTATCACCGGGGAGCTGTTTTTT.

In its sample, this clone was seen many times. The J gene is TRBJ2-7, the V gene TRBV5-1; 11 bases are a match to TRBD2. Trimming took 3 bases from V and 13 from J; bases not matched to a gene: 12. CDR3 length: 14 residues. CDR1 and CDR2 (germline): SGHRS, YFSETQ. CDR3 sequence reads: CASSSEGTSGRYYF. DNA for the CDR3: TGCGCCAGCAGCTCGGAGGGCACTAGCGGGAGATATTACTTC.

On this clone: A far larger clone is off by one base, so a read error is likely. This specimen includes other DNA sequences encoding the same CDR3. CDR3 residues: CASSLERQYYGYTF. The CDR3 nucleotides read TGTGCCAGCAGCTTGGAGAGACAGTACTATGGCTACACCTTC. The rearrangement uses TRBV5-6 and TRBJ1-2; tentative D call: TRBD1 (5 bases). The CDR3 length is 14 residues. Trimming took 0 bases from V and 3 from J, leaving 9 bases between them. From germline, CDR1 is SGHDT and CDR2 YYEEEE.

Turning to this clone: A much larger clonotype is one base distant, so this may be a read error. The CDR3 spells CGADGSFLNTEAFF. CDR3 nucleotide sequence: TGCGGCGCCGACGGCTCCTTTCTGAACACTGAAGCTTTCTTT. The chain uses TRBV29-1 and TRBJ1-1; no clear D gene. Germline V gene data show CDR1 as SQVTM and CDR2 as ANQGSEA. The CDR3 is made up of 14 amino acids.

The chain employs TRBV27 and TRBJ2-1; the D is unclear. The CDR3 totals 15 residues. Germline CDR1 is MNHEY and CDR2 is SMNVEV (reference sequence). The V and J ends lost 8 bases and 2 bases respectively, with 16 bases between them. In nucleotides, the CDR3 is TGTGCCAGCGGTACCCGGGTCCTAACCTACAATGAGCAGTTCTTC. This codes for CASGTRVLTYNEQFF.

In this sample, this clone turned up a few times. The CDR3 DNA reads TGTGCCAGCAGTTTTGAGGGACGGTTCCCAGGGTACGAGCAGTACTTC. This sequence encodes CASSFEGRFPGYEQYF. This chain joins TRBV28 and TRBJ2-7; the D gene could be TRBD1 or TRBD2 (5 bases each). CDR3 length equals 16 residues. Trimming shortened V by 3 bases and J by 4 bases, and 19 bases separated the two germline ends. In germline, CDR1 is MDHEN, CDR2 SYDVKM.

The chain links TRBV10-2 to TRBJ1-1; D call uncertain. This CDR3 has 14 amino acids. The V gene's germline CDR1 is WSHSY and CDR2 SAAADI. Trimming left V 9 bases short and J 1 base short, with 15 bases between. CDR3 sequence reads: CASFRGGGNTEAFF. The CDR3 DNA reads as TGCGCCAGTTTCCGGGGTGGAGGGAACACTGAAGCTTTCTTT.

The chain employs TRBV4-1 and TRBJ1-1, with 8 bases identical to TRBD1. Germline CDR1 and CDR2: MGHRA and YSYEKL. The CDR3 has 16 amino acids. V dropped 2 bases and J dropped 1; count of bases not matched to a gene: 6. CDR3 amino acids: CASSQFWTGKNTEAFF. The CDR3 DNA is TGCGCCAGCAGCCAATTCTGGACAGGGAAGAACACTGAAGCTTTCTTT.

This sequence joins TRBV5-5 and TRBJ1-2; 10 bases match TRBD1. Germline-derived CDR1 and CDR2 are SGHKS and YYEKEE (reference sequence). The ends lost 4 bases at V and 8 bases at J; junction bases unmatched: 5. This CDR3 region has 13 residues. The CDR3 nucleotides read TGTGCCAGCAGCCGCGGGACAGGGGAAGGCTACACCTTC. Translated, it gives CASSRGTGEGYTF. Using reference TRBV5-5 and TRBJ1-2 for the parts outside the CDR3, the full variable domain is DAGVTQSPTHLIKTRGQQVTLRCSPISGHKSVSWYQQVLGQGPQFIFQYYEKEERGRGNFPDRFSARQFPNYSSELNVNALLLGDSALYLCASSRGTGEGYTFGSGTRLTVV.

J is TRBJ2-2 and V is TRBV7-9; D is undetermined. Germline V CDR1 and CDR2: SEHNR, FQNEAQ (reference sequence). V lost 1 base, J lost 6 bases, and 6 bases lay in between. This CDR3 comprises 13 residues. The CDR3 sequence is CASSLGTAGELFF. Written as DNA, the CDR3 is TGTGCCAGCAGCTTAGGGACCGCCGGGGAGCTGTTTTTT.

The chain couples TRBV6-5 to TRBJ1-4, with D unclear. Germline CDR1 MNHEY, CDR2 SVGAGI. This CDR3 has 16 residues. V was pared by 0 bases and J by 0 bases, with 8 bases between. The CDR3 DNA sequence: TGTGCCAGCAGTTACTCGAGGGTATCAACTAATGAAAAACTGTTTTTT. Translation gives CASSYSRVSTNEKLFF.

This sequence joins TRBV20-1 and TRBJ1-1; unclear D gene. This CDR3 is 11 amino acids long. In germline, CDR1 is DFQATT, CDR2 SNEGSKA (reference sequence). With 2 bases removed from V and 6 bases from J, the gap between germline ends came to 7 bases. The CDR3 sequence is CSARPGAEAFF. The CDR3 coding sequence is TGCAGTGCTAGACCGGGAGCTGAAGCTTTCTTT.